Detailed here is one T cell receptor beta chain. No cognate antigen has been identified for it. The sample holds no much larger clone one base away, and base qualities are not on file. Patients with hyperthyroidism were aged 18 to 65 years, had been newly diagnosed, and had a disease duration of less than 2 months. Patients were excluded if they had other autoimmune diseases, uncontrolled infections, pregnancy or lactation. Diagnosis relied on clinical symptoms, serum thyroxine, TRAb, thyroid ultrasound and orbital computed tomography. Total RNA was extracted with Trizol reagent and quality-checked on an Agilent 2100 Bioanalyzer. The junction shows trimming of 5 bases on V and 3 bases on J, and the gene matches do not reach 7 bases of it. For CDR1 and CDR2, the germline V gene (reference sequence) lists DFQATT and SNEGSKA. Spanning cysteine to phenylalanine, the CDR3 consists of 14 amino acids. CDR3 DNA only is kept here, 42 bases in frame from base 1.

These data belong to a study of Graves' ophthalmopathy and Graves' hyperthyroidism (dated by TCRdb to between 2017 and 2018). A note on the overall study: A patient counted as having stable hyperthyroidism if there was no progression to ophthalmopathy within 18 months of follow-up. TCR beta repertoire signatures were used to distinguish Graves' ophthalmopathy from Graves' hyperthyroidism and to predict progression to ophthalmopathy. In total, around 130 blood samples were TCR-sequenced: fewer than 50 ophthalmopathy, under 80 hyperthyroidism and some 17 hyperthyroidism-to-ophthalmopathy patients. To explore V-J signatures distinguishing ophthalmopathy from hyperthyroidism, a discovery set of 100 patients (about 44 ophthalmopathy, about 57 stable hyperthyroidism) was enrolled. An independent validation cohort comprised under 20 hyperthyroidism patients and 15 to 17 patients who later progressed from hyperthyroidism to ophthalmopathy. In five or six hyperthyroidism patients, T-cell repertoires of thyroid tissue and blood were compared. Following sample collection, hyperthyroidism patients were given methimazole at a starting dose of 30 mg daily, and ophthalmopathy patients were given high-dose intravenous methylprednisolone.

Summary of the overall study and its limitations: Sample size was not predetermined statistically, and investigators were not blinded to group allocation. Among expanded thyroid clonotypes with frequency above 0.001, most also showed up in blood, which suggests that blood repertoires may reflect the thyroid immune response. In validation, the model predicted ophthalmopathy progression with nearly 71% sensitivity and about 77% specificity; about a dozen predicted patients were CT-confirmed with GO in a median of about 7.1 months. Ophthalmopathy was separated from stable hyperthyroidism by the 13-signature model with around 89% sensitivity and about 81% specificity in cross-validation and with 80%/75% in the test set.

TCR beta CDR3 regions were amplified from RNA transcripts for repertoire sequencing. The first round was an RT-PCR using HTBI primers with the Qiagen OneStep RT-PCR kit, and this first round was followed by a second-round multiplex PCR, then size selection and purification. The libraries underwent paired-end sequencing with 100 bp reads on an Illumina HiSeq2000. The source study handled its data this way. SOAPnuke was used to process the reads, removing any read that contained adapters or uncalled bases, had a mean Phred below 15, or lacked an exact match to the constant primer or identifier. High-quality paired reads were merged with COPE v1.2.5. Clonotypes were defined as unique nucleotide sequences and were aligned to IMGT TRB V, D and J references using MiTCR v1.1. Analysis was restricted to V-J combinations with a frequency above 0.0001, which covered roughly 99% of repertoires. For each V-J combination, a TCR clonal expansion and chaos score was defined as the ratio of F50 clonal expansion to chaos observed in the TCRdist matrix. Features were reduced by Welch's t-statistics and random forest to more than 10 V-J combinations, which fed a naive Bayes classifier. The similarity between thyroid and blood repertoires was quantified using the Morisita-Horn index. TCRdb redid the processing of the public reads, applying fastp at Q25 and MiXCR, and retained in-frame beta chains. Each CDR3 protein gets just one entry, which takes the most common genes and DNA from the rows behind it. TCRdb's processing, not the authors' own work, is the source of the V and J calls. This sample has over a million distinct CDR3 sequences in its table, and about two fifths of those were observed once. 11% of the sample is in the top ten clones.

The sequence was collected from an adult man with Graves' hyperthyroidism. The chain was built from TRBV20-1 and TRBJ2-7; 10 middle bases align to TRBD2. Sequencing was carried out using peripheral blood or thyroid tissue (not recorded which). The CDR3 sequence is CSASISGRNYEQYF. The nucleotides are TGCAGTGCTTCCATTAGCGGGAGGAACTACGAGCAGTACTTC.